This T cell receptor beta chain stems from a study of T cell responses to AZD1222 COVID-19 vaccine. Of note for this clone: Its target is not known.

Assay used: immunoSEQ multiplex PCR; TCRdb lists only in-frame clones, some missing. The repertoire has about 96,000 clones, 70% to 90% of them found once; the top ten carry under 2%. Study-level findings and limits: Regions 160-218 and 743-854 dominated among vaccine-associated CD4 TCRs spanning spike. Donors were chiefly white British, with a greater number of females, and clonal diversity was perhaps underestimated.

V was trimmed by 6 bases and J by 4 bases, leaving 10 bases between them. The CDR3 has 13 residues. Germline CDR1 and CDR2: LNHDA and SQIVND (reference sequence). The chain carries TRBV19 and TRBJ1-5; D gene unclear. The sequences come from peripheral blood, collected on day 0 of AZD1222 vaccination. This TCR was sampled from an adult in good health. This CDR3 is CASSTGRNQPQHF. Here the CDR3 DNA reads TGTGCCAGTAGCACGGGCCGAAATCAGCCCCAGCATTTT.